Each of the 14 T cell receptor beta chains below was sequenced from the same sample in a study of vaccination and CD4 T cells after COVID-19. Treatment described: roughly ten-day PBMC culture with coronavirus spike peptide pools or control peptides (ViraFEST assay). No antigen is known for these receptors. With the Oncomine TCR Beta short-read assay, DNA from cultured CD4+ T cells was sequenced. TCRdb used MiXCR to reprocess the PCR reads, holding one entry per CDR3 protein. There are 10,000 to 15,000 distinct CDR3 sequences in the sample; more than 30% occur only once, and roughly a quarter lies in the top ten. The sequencing input was cultured CD4+ T cells from blood. Receptors were obtained from a human donor with COVID-19.

The sample holds a few counts of this clonotype. The chain's CDR3 is CASSYNGPPDTQYF. The CDR3 nucleotides are TGTGCCAGCAGTTACAACGGCCCGCCGGATACGCAGTATTTT. The rearrangement joins TRBV6-5 to TRBJ2-3, with D unresolved. CDR1 MNHEY and CDR2 SVGAGI come from the germline V gene. CDR3 size: 14 residues. V was cut by 2 bases and J by 6 bases, with 12 bases left in between.

This clonotype occurred a few times. The chain employs TRBV2 and TRBJ2-4; D unclear. Germline loops: CDR1 SNHLY, CDR2 FYNNEI. This CDR3 spans 12 amino acids. V was cut by 4 bases and J by 5 bases, with 6 bases left in between. CDR3 loop: CASSVTENIQYF. CDR3 coding DNA: TGTGCCAGCAGTGTCACAGAAAACATTCAGTACTTC.

The CDR3 nucleotides are TGTGCCTGGAGTGATAGAAACACCATATATTTT. This sequence encodes CAWSDRNTIYF. This rearrangement joins TRBV30 to TRBJ1-3; D unclear. Per germline, CDR1 GTSNPN and CDR2 SVGIG (reference sequence). Trimming took 1 base from V and 5 from J, leaving 3 bases between them. The CDR3 is 11 residues long.

For this clonotype: A read error may account for a junction end that differs from germline. The chain uses TRBV7-3 and TRBJ1-1; D call uncertain. Looked up from germline, CDR1 is SGHTA and CDR2 is FQGTGA. The CDR3 sequence is 15 residues long. The CDR3 DNA reads as TGTGCCAGCGGCTTAACCGCTGGAAAGTACACTGAAGCTTTCTTT. It specifies CASGLTAGKYTEAFF.

This clonotype appeared a few times. This chain's CDR3 is CASSENTGGNEKLFF. Here the CDR3 DNA reads TGTGCCAGCAGTGAAAATACAGGGGGAAATGAAAAACTGTTTTTT. The chain carries TRBV6-1 and TRBJ1-4; 8 bases match TRBD1. Germline V gene data show CDR1 as MNHNS and CDR2 as SASEGT. V dropped 2 bases and J dropped 5; count of bases not matched to a gene: 4. The CDR3 is 15 residues long.

The J gene is TRBJ2-2, the V gene TRBV7-3; 9 nucleotides agree with TRBD2. With 0 bases clipped from V and 6 bases from J, the junction kept 8 bases outside the gene matches. CDR3 size: 17 residues. From germline, CDR1 is SGHTA and CDR2 FQGTGA. The DNA for the CDR3 is TGTGCCAGCAGCTTAACCGGCGGGGGGGCCTTATCCGGGGAGCTGTTTTTT. Its protein product is CASSLTGGGALSGELFF.

V usage is TRBV28 and J usage is TRBJ1-5, with 11 bases that match TRBD1. The germline gives CDR1 MDHEN, CDR2 SYDVKM. The CDR3 has 17 residues. V was pared by 6 bases and J by 0 bases, with 7 bases of the junction left unmatched. CDR3 bases: TGTGCCAGCAGAAACCGGGACAGGGGGTATAGCAATCAGCCCCAGCATTTT. This gives the protein CASRNRDRGYSNQPQHF.

This clonotype was detected a few times. CDR3: CASHGQHNSPLHF. The CDR3 DNA is TGTGCCAGCCACGGACAGCATAATTCACCCCTCCACTTT. The chain employs TRBV5-4 and TRBJ1-6; tentatively, D is TRBD1 (6 bases). This CDR3 contains 13 residues. Trimming shortened V by 7 bases and J by 5 bases, and 10 bases separated the two germline ends. The germline V gene has CDR1 SGHNT and CDR2 YYREEE (reference sequence). Together with reference TRBV5-4 and TRBJ1-6, the CDR3 gives the full variable domain: ETGVTQSPTHLIKTRGQQVTLRCSSQSGHNTVSWYQQALGQGPQFIFQYYREEENGRGNFPPRFSGLQFPNYSSELNVNALELDDSALYLCASHGQHNSPLHFGNGTRLTVT.

A few counts support this clonotype. The V gene is TRBV20-1, the J gene TRBJ1-1; D unclear. Looked up from germline, CDR1 is DFQATT and CDR2 is SNEGSKA (reference sequence). V dropped 3 bases and J dropped 0 bases, with 8 bases sitting between them. The CDR3 contains 13 residues. CDR3 bases: TGCAGTGCTAGTGCGCCGGTGAACACTGAAGCTTTCTTT. Its protein is CSASAPVNTEAFF.

This chain uses TRBV20-1 with TRBJ1-2; 9 positions agree with TRBD1. V gave up 6 bases and J gave up 1 base; unmatched junction bases: 3. CDR3 length: 13 residues. Germline V lookup: CDR1 DFQATT, CDR2 SNEGSKA (reference sequence). CDR3 residues: CSAPGQGNYGYTF. The CDR3 nucleotides read TGCAGTGCCCCGGGACAGGGTAACTATGGCTACACCTTC.

This rearrangement joins TRBV12-3 or TRBV12-4 to TRBJ1-4; D is perhaps TRBD1 (6 bases). This CDR3 is 14 amino acids long. The ends were cut back, 3 bases at V and 8 bases at J, with 13 bases in the middle. The CDR3 is CASSLRGGREKLFF. In nucleotides, the CDR3 is TGTGCCAGCAGTTTGAGAGGGGGGAGAGAAAAACTGTTTTTT.

The chain combines TRBV6-5 with TRBJ2-7; D remains ambiguous. CDR3 length: 11 amino acids. The germline V and J ends were trimmed by 4 bases and 4 bases, with 5 bases remaining between them. CDR1 is MNHEY and CDR2 is SVGAGI in the germline V gene. CDR3 loop: CASSSRYEQYF. The DNA for the CDR3 is TGTGCCAGCAGTTCCCGTTACGAGCAGTACTTC.

This chain uses TRBV7-2 with TRBJ2-2; D unclear. V lost 7 bases to trimming and J lost 1 base, with 4 bases between them. The CDR3 runs to 12 residues. Germline V gene data show CDR1 as SGHTA and CDR2 as FQGNSA. The CDR3 region is CASTENTGELFF. The CDR3, as DNA: TGTGCCAGCACGGAGAACACCGGGGAGCTGTTTTTT.

By its share, this clonotype is medium-sized. The rearrangement links TRBV6-1 to TRBJ1-2; 9 bases are a match to TRBD1. The CDR3 covers 15 residues. Trimming took 6 bases from V and 7 from J; bases not matched to a gene: 12. From germline, CDR1 is MNHNS and CDR2 SASEGT. The chain's CDR3 is CASREEGQGIRGYTF. The CDR3 DNA reads as TGTGCCAGCAGGGAGGAGGGACAGGGAATTCGTGGCTACACCTTC.